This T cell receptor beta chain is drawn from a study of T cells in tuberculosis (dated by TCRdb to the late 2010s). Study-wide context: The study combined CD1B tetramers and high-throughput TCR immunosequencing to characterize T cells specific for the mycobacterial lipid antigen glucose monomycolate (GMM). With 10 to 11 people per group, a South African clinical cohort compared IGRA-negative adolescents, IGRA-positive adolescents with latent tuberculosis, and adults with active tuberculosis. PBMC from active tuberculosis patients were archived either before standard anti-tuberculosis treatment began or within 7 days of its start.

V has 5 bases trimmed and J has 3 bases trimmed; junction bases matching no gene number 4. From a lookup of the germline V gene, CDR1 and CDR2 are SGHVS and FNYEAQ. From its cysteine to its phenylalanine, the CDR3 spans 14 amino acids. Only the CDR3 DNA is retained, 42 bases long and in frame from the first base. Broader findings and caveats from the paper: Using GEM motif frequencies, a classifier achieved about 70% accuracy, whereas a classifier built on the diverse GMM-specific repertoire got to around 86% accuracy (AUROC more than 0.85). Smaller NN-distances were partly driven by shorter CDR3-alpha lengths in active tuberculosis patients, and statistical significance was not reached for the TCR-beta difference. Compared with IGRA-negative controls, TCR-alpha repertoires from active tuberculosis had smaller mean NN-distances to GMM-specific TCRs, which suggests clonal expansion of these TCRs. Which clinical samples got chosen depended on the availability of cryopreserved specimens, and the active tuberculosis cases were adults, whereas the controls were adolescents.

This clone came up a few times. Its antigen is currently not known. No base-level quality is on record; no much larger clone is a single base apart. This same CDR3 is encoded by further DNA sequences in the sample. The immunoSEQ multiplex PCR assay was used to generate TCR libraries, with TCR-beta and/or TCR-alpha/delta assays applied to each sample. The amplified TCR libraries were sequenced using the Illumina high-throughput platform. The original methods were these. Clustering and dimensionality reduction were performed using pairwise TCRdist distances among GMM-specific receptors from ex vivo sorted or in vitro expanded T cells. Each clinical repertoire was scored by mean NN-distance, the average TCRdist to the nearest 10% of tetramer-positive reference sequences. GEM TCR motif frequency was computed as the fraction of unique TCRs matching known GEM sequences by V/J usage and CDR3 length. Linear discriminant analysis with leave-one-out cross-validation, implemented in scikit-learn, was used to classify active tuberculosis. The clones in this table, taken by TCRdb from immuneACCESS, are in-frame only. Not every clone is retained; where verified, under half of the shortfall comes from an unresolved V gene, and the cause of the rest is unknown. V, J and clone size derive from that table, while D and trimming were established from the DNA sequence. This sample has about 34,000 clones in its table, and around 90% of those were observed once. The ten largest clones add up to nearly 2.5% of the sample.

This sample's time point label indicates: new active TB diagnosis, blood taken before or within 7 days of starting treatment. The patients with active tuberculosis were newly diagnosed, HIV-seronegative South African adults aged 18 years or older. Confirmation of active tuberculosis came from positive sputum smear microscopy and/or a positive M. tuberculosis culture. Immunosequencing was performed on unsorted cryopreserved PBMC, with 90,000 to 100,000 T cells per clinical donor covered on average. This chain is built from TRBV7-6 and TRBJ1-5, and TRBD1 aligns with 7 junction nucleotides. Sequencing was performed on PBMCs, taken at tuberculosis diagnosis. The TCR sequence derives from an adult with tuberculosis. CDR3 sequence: CASSLDRDNQPQHF. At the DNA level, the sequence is TGTGCCAGCAGCCTAGACAGGGACAATCAGCCCCAGCATTTT.